A single T cell receptor (beta chain) is shown here with its context. Its antigen is not identified. The data derive from a study of T cell responses to AZD1222 COVID-19 vaccine. Study-wide points: Baseline serology detected seropositivity in only six AZD1222 recipients.

Assay: immunoSEQ multiplex PCR; the TCRdb copy retains only in-frame clones and omits some. The sample consists of 140,000 to 150,000 clones, 90% to 95% of them appearing once. The CDR3 has 15 residues. The V gene lost 2 bases and the J gene lost 4 bases, with 15 bases spanning the gap. CDR1 and CDR2 (germline): SNHLY, FYNNEI. The gene calls are TRBV2 and TRBJ2-7, with D perhaps matching TRBD2 (6 bases). The sequenced sample was peripheral blood, obtained after recovery from COVID-19. The origin of this receptor is an adult who had recovered from COVID-19. The CDR3 DNA reads as TGTGCCAGCAGTGAATGGGCGGGAAGGGTATACGAGCAGTACTTC. Its protein product is CASSEWAGRVYEQYF.